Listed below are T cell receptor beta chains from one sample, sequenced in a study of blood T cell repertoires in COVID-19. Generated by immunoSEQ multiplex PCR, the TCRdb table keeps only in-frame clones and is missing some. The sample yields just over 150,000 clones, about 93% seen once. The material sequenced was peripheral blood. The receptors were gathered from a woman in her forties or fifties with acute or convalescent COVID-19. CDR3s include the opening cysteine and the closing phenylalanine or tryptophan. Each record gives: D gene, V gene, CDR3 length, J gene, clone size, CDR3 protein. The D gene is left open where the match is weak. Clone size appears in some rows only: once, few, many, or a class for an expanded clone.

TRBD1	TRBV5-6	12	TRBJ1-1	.	CASSYGTGEAFF
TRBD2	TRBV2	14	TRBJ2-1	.	CASREAGGYNEQFF
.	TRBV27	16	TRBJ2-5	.	CASSLSYTGKMETQYF
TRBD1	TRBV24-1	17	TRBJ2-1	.	CATSDSGRRDSYNEQFF
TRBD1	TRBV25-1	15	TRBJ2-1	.	CASTPGQGSYNEQFF
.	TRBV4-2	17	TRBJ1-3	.	CASSQDPETYSGNTIYF
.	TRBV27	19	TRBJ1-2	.	CASIDPTGSPPASNYGYTF
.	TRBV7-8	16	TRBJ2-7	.	CASSWDRGGSSYEQYF
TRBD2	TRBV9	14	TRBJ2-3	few	CASSGREGTDTQYF
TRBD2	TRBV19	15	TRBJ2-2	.	CASSIGSGRTGELFF
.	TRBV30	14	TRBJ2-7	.	CAWSWGGRGDEQYF
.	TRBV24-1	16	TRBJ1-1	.	CATSDPKLPGGTEAFF
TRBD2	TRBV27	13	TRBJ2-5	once	CASSPKTSVAQYF
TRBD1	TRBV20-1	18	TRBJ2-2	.	CSASIWHRGTTNTGELFF
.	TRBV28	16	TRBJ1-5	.	CASIVAGGIGNQPQHF
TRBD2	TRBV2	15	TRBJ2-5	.	CASSEALAGEETQYF
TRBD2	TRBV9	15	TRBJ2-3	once	CASQQLAGGTDTQYF
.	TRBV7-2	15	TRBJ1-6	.	CASSSSGSARVSLHF
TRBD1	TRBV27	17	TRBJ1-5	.	CASSWKGQGAGNQPQHF
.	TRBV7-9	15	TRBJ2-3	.	CASSPSGSSTDTQYF
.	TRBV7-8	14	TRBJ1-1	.	CASSLDAMNTEAFF
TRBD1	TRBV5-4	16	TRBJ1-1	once	CASSLAPQGANTEAFF
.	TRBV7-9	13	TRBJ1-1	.	CASSFPGNTEAFF
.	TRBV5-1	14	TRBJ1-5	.	CASSLGDTNQPQHF
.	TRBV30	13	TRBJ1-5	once	CAWTGGSNQPQHF
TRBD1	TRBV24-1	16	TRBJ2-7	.	CATSDPGQGIRYEQYF
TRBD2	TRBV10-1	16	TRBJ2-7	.	CASSPVSGQPSYEQYF
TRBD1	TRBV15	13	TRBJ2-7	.	CATGTGNSYEQYF
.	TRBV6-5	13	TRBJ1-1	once	CASSFRGNTEAFF